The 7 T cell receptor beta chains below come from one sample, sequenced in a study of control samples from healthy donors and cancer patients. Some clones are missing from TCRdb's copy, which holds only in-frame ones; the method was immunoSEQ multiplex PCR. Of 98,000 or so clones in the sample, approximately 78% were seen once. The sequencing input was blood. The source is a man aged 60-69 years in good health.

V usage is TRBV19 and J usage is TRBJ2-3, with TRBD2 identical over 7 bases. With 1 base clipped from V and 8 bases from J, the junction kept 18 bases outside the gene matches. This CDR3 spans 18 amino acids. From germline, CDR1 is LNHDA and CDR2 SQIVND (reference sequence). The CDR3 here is CASSIGRPAGPLMVTQYF. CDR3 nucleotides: TGTGCCAGTAGTATAGGTCGGCCAGCGGGGCCCCTAATGGTTACGCAGTATTTT. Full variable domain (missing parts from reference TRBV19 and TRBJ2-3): DGGITQSPKYLFRKEGQNVTLSCEQNLNHDAMYWYRQDPGQGLRLIYYSQIVNDFQKGDIAEGYSVSREKKESFPLTVTSAQKNPTAFYLCASSIGRPAGPLMVTQYFGPGTRLTVL.

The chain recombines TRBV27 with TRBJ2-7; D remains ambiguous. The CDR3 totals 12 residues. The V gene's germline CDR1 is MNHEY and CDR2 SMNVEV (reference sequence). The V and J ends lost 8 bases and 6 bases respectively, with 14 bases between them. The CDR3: CASGLSGAEQYF. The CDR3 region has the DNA TGTGCCAGCGGCCTGTCCGGCGCCGAGCAGTACTTC.

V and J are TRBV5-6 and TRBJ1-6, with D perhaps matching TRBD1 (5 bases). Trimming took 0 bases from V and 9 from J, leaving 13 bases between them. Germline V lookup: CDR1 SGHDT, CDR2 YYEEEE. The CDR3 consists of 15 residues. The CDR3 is CASSLAQGGISPLHF. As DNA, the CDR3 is TGTGCCAGCAGCTTGGCTCAGGGTGGTATTTCACCCCTCCACTTT.

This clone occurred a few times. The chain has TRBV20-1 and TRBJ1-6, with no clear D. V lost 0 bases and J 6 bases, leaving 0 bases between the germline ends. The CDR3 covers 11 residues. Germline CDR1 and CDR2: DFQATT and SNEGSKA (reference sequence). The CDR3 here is CSARDNSPLHF. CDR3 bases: TGCAGTGCTAGAGATAATTCACCCCTCCACTTT.

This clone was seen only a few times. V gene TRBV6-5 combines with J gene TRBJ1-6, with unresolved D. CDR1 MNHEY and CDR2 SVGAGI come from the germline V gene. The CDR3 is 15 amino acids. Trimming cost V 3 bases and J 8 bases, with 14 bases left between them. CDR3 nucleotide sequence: TGTGCCAGCAGTTATACCAGCGGAATTGATTCACCCCTCCACTTT. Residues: CASSYTSGIDSPLHF.

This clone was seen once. The CDR3 nucleotides read TGCGCCAGCAGCTTGGACAGGCACTACGAGCAGTACTTC. It encodes CASSLDRHYEQYF. The rearrangement links TRBV5-1 to TRBJ2-7; D may be TRBD1 (5 bases). The CDR3 sequence is 13 residues long. The germline V gene encodes CDR1 SGHRS and CDR2 YFSETQ. Deletions cut 0 bases from V and 3 bases from J, with 7 bases between.

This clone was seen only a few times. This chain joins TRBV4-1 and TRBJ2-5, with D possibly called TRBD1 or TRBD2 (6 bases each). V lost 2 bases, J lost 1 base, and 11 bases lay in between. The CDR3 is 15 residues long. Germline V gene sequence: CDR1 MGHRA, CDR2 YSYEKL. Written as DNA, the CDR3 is TGCGCCAGCAGCCAAAGGGGGGCCATCCAAGAGACCCAGTACTTC. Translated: CASSQRGAIQETQYF.